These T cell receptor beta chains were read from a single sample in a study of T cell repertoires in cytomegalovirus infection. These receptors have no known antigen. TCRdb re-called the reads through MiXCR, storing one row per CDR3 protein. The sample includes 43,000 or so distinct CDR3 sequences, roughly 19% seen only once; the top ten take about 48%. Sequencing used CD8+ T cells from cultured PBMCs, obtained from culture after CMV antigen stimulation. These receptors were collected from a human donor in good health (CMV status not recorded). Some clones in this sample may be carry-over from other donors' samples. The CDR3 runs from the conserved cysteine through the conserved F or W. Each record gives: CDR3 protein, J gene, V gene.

CDR3 protein: CASSQSTPEPLSYEQYF
J gene: TRBJ2-7
V gene: TRBV23-1

CDR3 protein: CASGLSENTEAFF
J gene: TRBJ1-1
V gene: TRBV12-5

CDR3 protein: CASSYEAGGGYEQYF
J gene: TRBJ2-7
V gene: TRBV6-8

CDR3 protein: CSARGGGRGNTIYF
J gene: TRBJ1-3
V gene: TRBV20-1

CDR3 protein: CASSGSYEQYF
J gene: TRBJ2-7
V gene: TRBV19

CDR3 protein: CASSRIRTDRRLEGYTF
J gene: TRBJ1-2
V gene: TRBV27

CDR3 protein: CASSSTVGTEAFF
J gene: TRBJ1-1
V gene: TRBV7-9

CDR3 protein: CASSPGTGSPYEQYF
J gene: TRBJ2-7
V gene: TRBV5-6

CDR3 protein: CASSPRSRIGNTIYF
J gene: TRBJ1-3
V gene: TRBV12-3/TRBV12-4

CDR3 protein: CASSPRGEINQPQHF
J gene: TRBJ1-5
V gene: TRBV12-3/TRBV12-4

CDR3 protein: CATAESTGVVYEQYF
J gene: TRBJ2-7
V gene: TRBV2

CDR3 protein: CSARPRETPYEQYF
J gene: TRBJ2-7
V gene: TRBV20-1

CDR3 protein: CASSQGRTGPYSYEQYF
J gene: TRBJ2-7
V gene: TRBV4-1

CDR3 protein: CASRAWTEETQYF
J gene: TRBJ2-5
V gene: TRBV12-3/TRBV12-4

CDR3 protein: CSVEDSQGNTEAFF
J gene: TRBJ1-1
V gene: TRBV29-1

CDR3 protein: CASSTRDRATNEKLFF
J gene: TRBJ1-4
V gene: TRBV6-2/TRBV6-3

CDR3 protein: CASSYRGGAGNNEAFF
J gene: TRBJ1-1
V gene: TRBV6-2/TRBV6-3

CDR3 protein: CASTGNTEAFF
J gene: TRBJ1-1
V gene: TRBV7-9

CDR3 protein: CASRPGQGAAKNIQYF
J gene: TRBJ2-4
V gene: TRBV14

CDR3 protein: CSARTSGGSYEQYF
J gene: TRBJ2-7
V gene: TRBV20-1

CDR3 protein: CASTRGSSYEQYF
J gene: TRBJ2-7
V gene: TRBV12-3/TRBV12-4

CDR3 protein: CASSPEDDQETQYF
J gene: TRBJ2-5
V gene: TRBV7-6

CDR3 protein: CASSQDSRGQYSGANVLTF
J gene: TRBJ2-6
V gene: TRBV4-2

CDR3 protein: CASHHFVSNTEAFF
J gene: TRBJ1-1
V gene: TRBV12-5

CDR3 protein: CASGLGARDEQYF
J gene: TRBJ2-7
V gene: TRBV12-5

CDR3 protein: CASNTPGTVNSPLHF
J gene: TRBJ1-6
V gene: TRBV6-2/TRBV6-3

CDR3 protein: CATSDRIGWDTGELFF
J gene: TRBJ2-2
V gene: TRBV24-1

CDR3 protein: CASTRGADTGELFF
J gene: TRBJ2-2
V gene: TRBV7-6

CDR3 protein: CASSGANVLTF
J gene: TRBJ2-6
V gene: TRBV5-4

CDR3 protein: CASSSGDEQYF
J gene: TRBJ2-7
V gene: TRBV7-9

CDR3 protein: CASSPRGLAHYEQYF
J gene: TRBJ2-7
V gene: TRBV7-2

CDR3 protein: CASSQVFHEQYF
J gene: TRBJ2-7
V gene: TRBV3-1

CDR3 protein: CASSQALGQGTYEQYF
J gene: TRBJ2-7
V gene: TRBV14

CDR3 protein: CASRSGGQGAGGYTF
J gene: TRBJ1-2
V gene: TRBV12-3/TRBV12-4

CDR3 protein: CASSPGLSSTDTQYF
J gene: TRBJ2-3
V gene: TRBV12-3/TRBV12-4

CDR3 protein: CASSELASGGLTRETQYF
J gene: TRBJ2-5
V gene: TRBV6-1

CDR3 protein: CASSEGNTEAFF
J gene: TRBJ1-1
V gene: TRBV11-2

CDR3 protein: CASSSALTGGIGNQPQHF
J gene: TRBJ1-5
V gene: TRBV27

CDR3 protein: CASSVGGSTDTQYF
J gene: TRBJ2-3
V gene: TRBV9

CDR3 protein: CAWTDAVNTEAFF
J gene: TRBJ1-1
V gene: TRBV30

CDR3 protein: CASSFLGSYEQYF
J gene: TRBJ2-7
V gene: TRBV27

CDR3 protein: CASSPGQGGSQAFF
J gene: TRBJ1-1
V gene: TRBV6-5

CDR3 protein: CASSLGAVSISTEAFF
J gene: TRBJ1-1
V gene: TRBV5-6

CDR3 protein: CASSRDRGSYNEQFF
J gene: TRBJ2-1
V gene: TRBV19

CDR3 protein: CASSFDPDRGEAFF
J gene: TRBJ1-1
V gene: TRBV7-2

CDR3 protein: CASSPRDRGMNTEAFF
J gene: TRBJ1-1
V gene: TRBV7-2

CDR3 protein: CASSFSTGELFF
J gene: TRBJ2-2
V gene: TRBV7-8

CDR3 protein: CASSPGLAGAEQFF
J gene: TRBJ2-1
V gene: TRBV7-2

CDR3 protein: CASSETGSHNEQFF
J gene: TRBJ2-1
V gene: TRBV6-6

CDR3 protein: CASSLEGGSATNEKLFF
J gene: TRBJ1-4
V gene: TRBV11-2

CDR3 protein: CASSDSGEETQYF
J gene: TRBJ2-5
V gene: TRBV2

CDR3 protein: CAWSKGLYNEQFF
J gene: TRBJ2-1
V gene: TRBV30

CDR3 protein: CASSQGVEGTQYF
J gene: TRBJ2-3
V gene: TRBV4-1

CDR3 protein: CSARDLRGTYEQYF
J gene: TRBJ2-7
V gene: TRBV20-1